The 20 T cell receptor beta chains below were found in one sample sequenced in a study of shared clonotypes between healthy human individuals. The method was immunoSEQ multiplex PCR; TCRdb's version includes in-frame clones alone and lacks a portion of them. The repertoire consists of roughly 770,000 clones, with approximately 96% occurring once and the leading ten covering about 0.25%. CD45RO-negative cells were positively selected for CCR7, leaving out terminally differentiated effector memory CD45RA+ cells. The sequencing sample was made of naive CD8+ T cells sorted from blood. The origin of the receptors is a young man in good health.

The chain is built from TRBV30 and TRBJ2-7, with 10 bases that match TRBD2. There are 13 residues in the CDR3. Germline CDR1 is GTSNPN and CDR2 is SVGIG (reference sequence). V shed 3 bases, J shed 11 bases, and the junction held 10 bases outside the gene matches. The CDR3 spells CAWSTISGGLEYF. CDR3 in DNA: TGTGCCTGGAGCACGATTAGCGGGGGGTTGGAGTACTTC.

The V and J genes are TRBV7-9 and TRBJ2-7, with D unclear. This CDR3 has 12 amino acids. The V end lost 5 bases, the J end lost 2 bases, and 7 bases lay between the germline ends. CDR1 is SEHNR and CDR2 is FQNEAQ in the germline V gene (reference sequence). The CDR3 reads CASSPAPYEQYF. As DNA, the CDR3 is TGTGCCAGCAGCCCAGCCCCCTACGAGCAGTACTTC.

The rearrangement links TRBV6-6 to TRBJ1-5; no definite D call. CDR1 is MNHNY, CDR2 SVGAGI, per germline (reference sequence). The CDR3 has 14 residues. Trimming cost V 6 bases and J 0 bases, with 9 bases left between them. In DNA form, the CDR3 reads TGTGCCAGCAGACCCCAGGCTAGCAATCAGCCCCAGCATTTT. Translating it yields CASRPQASNQPQHF.

The genes are TRBV7-6 and TRBJ2-7; no firm D call. CDR3 size: 13 residues. Germline CDR1 SGHVS, CDR2 FNYEAQ. Trimming removed 2 bases at V and 3 bases at J, with 8 bases between. CDR3: CASSLQEDYEQYF. The CDR3 region has the DNA TGTGCCAGCAGCTTACAGGAAGACTACGAGCAGTACTTC.

This clone was counted a single time. The rearrangement joins TRBV5-8 to TRBJ2-3; TRBD1 aligns across 8 bases. The V gene's germline CDR1 is SGHTS and CDR2 YDEGEE. CDR3 size: 14 residues. V shed 3 bases and J 8 bases; nucleotides not matched to a gene: 8. CDR3 in DNA: TGTGCCAGCAGCTCGAGGACAGGGTCAGGTACGCAGTATTTT. As protein: CASSSRTGSGTQYF. The full variable domain, its missing parts supplied by reference TRBV5-8 and TRBJ2-3, is EAGVTQSPTHLIKTRGQQATLRCSPISGHTSVYWYQQALGLGLQFLLWYDEGEERNRGNFPPRFSGRQFPNYSSELNVNALELEDSALYLCASSSRTGSGTQYFGPGTRLTVL.

In this sample, this clone turned up a few times. The CDR3 coding sequence is TGTGCCAGCAGCCTAAAGCTAGGACAGGGGGGTCCAAAAGGCGATACGCAGTATTTT. Translation: CASSLKLGQGGPKGDTQYF. The chain carries TRBV11-2 and TRBJ2-3; TRBD1 aligns across 10 bases. Germline V CDR1 and CDR2: SGHAT, FQNNGV. V shed 5 bases and J 6 bases; nucleotides not matched to a gene: 20. The CDR3 consists of 19 residues.

The J gene is TRBJ1-5, the V gene TRBV27; D is undetermined. CDR3 length equals 14 residues. Per germline, CDR1 MNHEY and CDR2 SMNVEV (reference sequence). The V end was cut by 8 bases, the J end by 0 bases, with 11 bases between. CDR3 protein: CASGVGYSNQPQHF. DNA for the CDR3: TGTGCCAGCGGGGTGGGTTATAGCAATCAGCCCCAGCATTTT.

In its sample, this clone was seen once. This rearrangement joins TRBV10-1 to TRBJ2-7; 9 nucleotides match TRBD2. The CDR3 is 15 residues long. In germline, CDR1 is WNHNN, CDR2 SYGVQD (reference sequence). The V segment lost 1 base and the J segment 2 bases; nucleotides outside the gene matches: 3. Written as DNA, the CDR3 is TGCGCCAGCAGTGAGTTCGCGGGGGGGCCCTACGAGCAGTACTTC. Protein: CASSEFAGGPYEQYF.

The J gene is TRBJ1-1, the V gene TRBV10-3; no reliable D call. Per germline, CDR1 ENHRY and CDR2 SYGVKD. V gave up 0 bases and J gave up 8 bases, with 4 bases separating them. The CDR3 has 11 amino acids. CDR3 region: CAISESLEAFF. CDR3 sequence (DNA): TGTGCCATCAGTGAGTCTCTGGAAGCTTTCTTT.

The V gene is TRBV7-8, the J gene TRBJ2-7; D perhaps matches TRBD1 (5 bases). V dropped 4 bases and J dropped 1 base, with 17 bases sitting between them. The CDR3 loop spans 16 amino acids. Germline values: CDR1 SGHVS, CDR2 FQNEAQ. CDR3 loop: CASSWVQGRRSYEQYF. The DNA of the CDR3 is TGTGCCAGCAGCTGGGTGCAGGGCAGGCGGTCCTACGAGCAGTACTTC.

V is TRBV30 and J is TRBJ2-1; 9 bases line up with TRBD2. V shed 4 bases, J shed 8 bases, and the junction held 9 bases outside the gene matches. The germline V gene encodes CDR1 GTSNPN and CDR2 SVGIG (reference sequence). The CDR3 runs to 14 residues. CDR3 amino acids: CAWTSGTGGDEQFF. CDR3 DNA: TGTGCCTGGACTAGCGGGACTGGGGGGGATGAGCAGTTCTTC.

This sequence joins TRBV28 and TRBJ1-2; D is uncertain. V shed 8 bases and J shed 8 bases, with 12 bases lying between them. The CDR3 spans 11 residues. The germline V gene encodes CDR1 MDHEN and CDR2 SYDVKM. The CDR3 coding sequence is TGTGCCAGCGCCTCATCGTACGGCTACACCTTC. Its protein is CASASSYGYTF.

J is TRBJ2-2 and V is TRBV7-6, with TRBD2 identical over 12 bases. The V gene's germline CDR1 is SGHVS and CDR2 FNYEAQ. This CDR3 contains 15 residues. The ends lost 5 bases at V and 5 bases at J; junction bases unmatched: 3. CDR3 in amino acids: CASSPTSGRTGELFF. The CDR3 bases are TGTGCCAGCAGCCCTACTAGCGGGAGGACCGGGGAGCTGTTTTTT.

This clone was seen only once. This chain connects TRBV11-3 to TRBJ2-7, with D hard to call. Germline V CDR1 and CDR2: SGHNT, YENEEA. Trimming pared 1 base from V and 5 bases from J, leaving 9 bases between. The CDR3 sequence is 13 residues long. Here the CDR3 DNA reads TGTGCCAGCAGCTTAGTTGCGAGCCACGAGCAGTACTTC. It translates to CASSLVASHEQYF.

The gene calls are TRBV5-1 and TRBJ2-1; D not certain. Trimming took 6 bases from V and 2 from J, leaving 15 bases between them. CDR3 length: 15 amino acids. Germline V CDR1 and CDR2: SGHRS, YFSETQ. CDR3 sequence: CASNEADMTYNEQFF. CDR3 sequence (DNA): TGCGCCAGCAATGAGGCGGATATGACCTACAATGAGCAGTTCTTC.

The CDR3, as DNA: TGTGCCTGCAACGAGGCCCTCGGAGTTGGAAACACCATATATTTT. As protein: CACNEALGVGNTIYF. The chain recombines TRBV30 with TRBJ1-3, with D uncertain. In germline, CDR1 is GTSNPN, CDR2 SVGIG (reference sequence). Deletions cut 6 bases from V and 3 bases from J, with 18 bases between. CDR3 length: 15 amino acids.

This clone has a single count. J is TRBJ2-1 and V is TRBV29-1; 8 nucleotides align to TRBD1. With 4 bases clipped from V and 6 bases from J, the junction kept 8 bases outside the gene matches. CDR3 length: 14 amino acids. Germline CDR1 and CDR2: SQVTM and ANQGSEA. In nucleotides, the CDR3 is TGCAGCGTTGCGTTCGGGACAGGTGTCAATGAGCAGTTCTTC. Translation gives CSVAFGTGVNEQFF.

The chain couples TRBV27 to TRBJ2-3, with 9 nucleotides matching TRBD2. Per germline, CDR1 MNHEY and CDR2 SMNVEV (reference sequence). CDR3 size: 17 residues. The V gene end was trimmed by 5 bases and the J gene end by 1 base; junction bases not matched to a gene: 10. CDR3 in amino acids: CASSPTWTSVGTDTQYF. CDR3 nucleotides: TGTGCCAGCAGTCCCACATGGACTAGCGTGGGCACAGATACGCAGTATTTT.

Here the CDR3 reads CASSYSQGITYEQYF. The CDR3 DNA is TGTGCCAGCAGTTACTCGCAGGGGATAACCTACGAGCAGTACTTC. The chain couples TRBV6-6 to TRBJ2-7, with a tentative D call TRBD1 (6 bases). This CDR3 is built from 15 residues. Germline V gene lookup returns CDR1 MNHNY and CDR2 SVGAGI (reference sequence). V lost 0 bases and J lost 2, with 11 bases in between.

The chain links TRBV25-1 to TRBJ2-3, with 11 bases that match TRBD2. The V gene's germline CDR1 is MGHDK and CDR2 SYGVNS. The CDR3 totals 16 residues. V was pared by 3 bases and J by 4 bases, with 6 bases of the junction left unmatched. The CDR3 region has the DNA TGTGCCAGCAGTGAGCTAGCGGGAGGTAGCCCAGATACGCAGTATTTT. It specifies CASSELAGGSPDTQYF.